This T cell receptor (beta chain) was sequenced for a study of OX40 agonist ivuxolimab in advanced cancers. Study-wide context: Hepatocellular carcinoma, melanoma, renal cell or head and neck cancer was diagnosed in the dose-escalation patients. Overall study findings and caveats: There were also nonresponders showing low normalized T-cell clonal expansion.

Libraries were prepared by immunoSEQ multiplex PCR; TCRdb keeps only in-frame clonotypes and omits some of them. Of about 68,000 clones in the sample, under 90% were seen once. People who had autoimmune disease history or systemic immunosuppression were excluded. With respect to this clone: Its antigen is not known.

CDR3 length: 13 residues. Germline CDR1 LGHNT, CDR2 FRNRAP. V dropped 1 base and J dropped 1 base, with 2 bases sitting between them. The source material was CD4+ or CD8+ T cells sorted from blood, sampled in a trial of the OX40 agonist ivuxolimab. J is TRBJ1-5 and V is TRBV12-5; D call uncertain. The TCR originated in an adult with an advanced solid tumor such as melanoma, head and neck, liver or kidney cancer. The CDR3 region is CASGLGSNQPQHF. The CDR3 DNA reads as TGTGCTAGTGGTTTGGGGAGCAATCAGCCCCAGCATTTT.